Sequencing of this TCR beta chain was carried out in a study of cytomegalovirus exposure and HLA in healthy donors (dated by TCRdb to between 2016 and 2019). With respect to the entire study: According to an earlier analysis of several hundred of the donors, 150 million to 200 million T cells yielded 90 million to 130 million unique TCR beta sequences and approximately 280 Gb of sequence data. The aim of the study was to test whether cataloging public T cell receptors could identify signatures of past pathogen exposure. All discovery cohort repertoires had been generated using a single sequencing platform. Besides the first cohort of roughly 660 subjects, a separate validation cohort made up of around 120 different subjects was used. Approximately 300 gigabases of sequencing data and approximately 92 million unique TCR sequences made up an early release that covered 500 to 650 HLA-typed donors. Rather than using new phenotypic data, the later analysis identified candidate immune exposures from TCR beta sequences and from how often those sequences occurred across donors. The study combined high-throughput TCR immunosequencing, statistical association of individual TCRs with disease status, and machine learning to predict cytomegalovirus infection status. Among a few hundred genotyped donors of the cohort, an average of around 240,000 unique TCR beta nucleotide sequences were sequenced per donor, around 20% of them non-productive. An earlier analysis of 587 of the donors used high-throughput TCR beta sequencing to judge whether each TCR beta V gene segment behaved as functional or pseudogenic. About 5 DR-DQ haplotypes were handled as single units for association and clustering, since linkage in the cohort was strong. Genome-wide SNP genotypes for about 60% of the 666 donors were used in a later genetic analysis, which treated that subset as a discovery cohort. Donor age, sex, ethnicity and CMV serostatus were compiled alongside the repertoire data. HLA typing covered class I and class II loci at four-digit resolution. The T cell repertoires of some 670 subjects were profiled by immunosequencing and related to cytomegalovirus serostatus. To study patterns of TCR occurrence, a later analysis re-analyzed previously published TCR beta repertoires from several hundred donors and added high-resolution HLA genotyping. Typing coverage varied by locus: about 620-630 donors for A, B, C, DRB1 and DQB1; more than 500 for DQA1; some 610 for DPA1; approximately 450 for DPB1. Of the roughly 410 genotyped donors, 80% to 90% were placed in the genetic ancestry cluster associated with self-reported Caucasian donors.

The cohort was made up of 500 to 800 healthy bone marrow donors. Cohort members were all nominally healthy when sampled, although unrecorded immune exposures were likely present. The donor tested CMV seronegative, placing the donor among the 350 or so seronegative members of the cohort. A peripheral blood sample was provided by each donor, and peripheral blood mononuclear cells were used for TCR beta sequencing. Genomic DNA extraction from the blood cell samples was performed with the Qiagen DNeasy Blood Extraction Kit. Regarding this clone: Its antigen specificity is not known.

Study-level results and caveats: Over 15 rarely observed V segments, including chromosome 9 orphons, were excluded from the earlier analysis of about 610 of the donors because counts were too low. Specific HLA alleles were associated with roughly 16,000 TCR beta sequences at a false discovery rate of 0.05 in a later analysis. The classifier was reported to diagnose cytomegalovirus status with high specificity and sensitivity in both the original and validation cohorts. Linkage disequilibrium might explain the correlated functional status among segregating V segments, but an unknown experimental factor could not be excluded. Because HLA typing was unavailable for some donors at each locus, only the typed subset was used in association tests. A cluster of highly shared sequence variants was judged likely to be a technical artifact of the sequencing pipeline. In an earlier analysis of roughly 560 of the donors, most TCR beta V segments were observed in productive rearrangements about 87% or about 30% of the time, broadly matching IMGT annotations. Most TCR sequences were seen in very few donors, while some public TCRs were found in many individuals. In a later genetic analysis, a missense DCLRE1C variant was associated with V-gene and J-gene trimming of TCR beta chains, and the association was replicated in an independent cohort. The authors suggested that the approach could potentially be extended to other disease states and immunological phenotypes. The study listed 150 to 200 TCR beta chains as associated with cytomegalovirus. The presence/absence analyses assumed that sequencing depth was roughly uniform across donors, and that assumption may not be true. In a later analysis, several top co-occurrence clusters were reported to appear linked to parvovirus B19, influenza, CMV and Epstein-Barr virus. In a later analysis, most CMV-associated TCR beta chains were found to appear HLA-restricted, with HLA associations seemingly driven largely by CMV exposure. Compared with the approximately 720-donor mean, donors in an Asian-associated ancestry cluster had fewer N-insertions in productive TCRs, according to a later genetic analysis. In vitro tests confirmed that a few of the cytomegalovirus-associated TCR beta chains recognize cytomegalovirus antigens. A later analysis found that HLA-associated TCR beta chains were more clonally expanded and had lower generation probabilities than equally common non-associated chains. Because the 87-base-pair reads could not distinguish some IMGT-functional V segments, including TRBV6-2 and TRBV6-3, those segments were excluded. In a later analysis, the rate of TCR association differed among HLA loci, with DRB1 alleles having the most associated TCRs and HLA-C alleles having the fewest. The only immune exposure information available for the cohort was CMV serostatus. A further reported finding was that TCR beta sequences accurately predicted the HLA-A and HLA-B alleles for most subjects in the first cohort. Assigning TCR associations to individual alleles was difficult when HLA alleles, especially DR and DQ, strongly co-occurred. The cohort was sequenced for TCR beta chains only, and without alpha or paired-chain data the features that could be detected were limited.

Taken from cysteine to phenylalanine, the CDR3 has 15 residues. Just CDR3 DNA is preserved here, 45 bases in frame from base 1. From a lookup of the germline V gene, CDR1 and CDR2 are SGHRS and YFSETQ. The V and J ends are trimmed by 0 bases and 5 bases, leaving 9 bases between them. Library generation was performed with the immunoSEQ multiplex PCR assay. For the multiplex PCR, a mixture combining 60 forward primers for TCR Vbeta segments and 13 reverse primers for TCR Jbeta segments was used. The CDR3 region of rearranged TCR beta genes was amplified from genomic DNA by a multiplex PCR assay. On the Illumina HiSeq System, the amplified TCR beta libraries were sequenced as 87-base-pair reads. The original pipeline was this. Across the 500 to 700 repertoires, a later analysis counted approximately 75 million unique TCR beta chains, 9.5 million to 13 million of which were shared by at least two donors. To remove PCR and sequencing errors, raw reads were error-corrected and collapsed into unique sequences using a nearest-neighbor algorithm that merged closely related sequences. Alignment of CDR3 sequences to IMGT reference sequences was used to assign V, D and J gene segments. Each retained sequence needed at least a six-nucleotide match to both a V gene segment and a J gene segment. Rearrangements were called productive when the CDR3 lacked stop codons and stayed in frame with V and J; all others were non-productive. CDR3 was defined by IMGT convention, running from the second conserved V-encoded cysteine to the conserved J-encoded phenylalanine. The earlier analysis of about 610 of the donors excluded sequences that lacked an unambiguous match to a single V gene segment. In an earlier analysis of some 590 of the donors, V segments were called functional above 56.7% productive rearrangements and were called segregating when the between-donor standard deviation exceeded 5%. A statistical classification framework was built to diagnose cytomegalovirus status from the catalog of TCR beta chain sequences. V and J gene assignment, in a later analysis, came from comparing TCR nucleotide sequences with IMGT/GENE-DB human TR gene sequences. A later analysis assigned CDR3 sequences and most-parsimonious VDJ recombination scenarios with the TCRdist pipeline. A later analysis defined each TCR beta chain by its CDR3 amino acid sequence plus V-gene family, and excluded reads lacking a unique V-gene family. As a way to deal with suspected cross-contamination and a sequencing artifact, a later analysis dropped 450 to 600 nucleotide sequences that were highly shared and had low generation probability. For each public chain, a later analysis derived a clonal expansion index from normalized ranks of inferred template counts within each repertoire. In a later analysis, generation probabilities were computed with a VDJ recombination model fitted to out-of-frame rearrangements, and the resulting probabilities were checked against IGoR. A later analysis scored TCR-TCR, TCR-HLA and TCR-CMV co-occurrence with hypergeometric tests, applying a repertoire-size bias correction to TCR pairs. False discovery rates were estimated in a later analysis by permuting HLA or CMV assignments 20 times. A later analysis grouped co-occurring TCRs with DBSCAN, adding TCRdist sequence similarity when clustering within HLA-allele-positive subsets. Co-occurrence clustering excluded repertoires with fewer than 30,000 or more than 120,000 public chains, plus five with anomalous nucleotide sharing. The clones in this table, taken by TCRdb from immuneACCESS, are in-frame only. Not every clone is retained; where verified, under half of the shortfall comes from an unresolved V gene, and the cause of the rest is unknown. D and trimming were read from the DNA, whereas the V and J calls and clone size are those reported in that table. Per the sample table, the count is roughly 40,000 clones. The biggest ten clones account for over 3.5% of the sample.

This TCR derives from a male donor in good health and CMV-seronegative. In this chain, TRBV5-1 is recombined with TRBJ1-6, with a weak D call of TRBD1 (5 bases match). The specimen sequenced was PBMCs. The CDR3 loop reads CASSLGAGNNSPLHF. The DNA is as follows: TGCGCCAGCAGCTTGGGGGCAGGGAATAATTCACCCCTCCACTTT.